The clone carrying this T cell receptor (beta chain) is a singleton in its sample. Original methodology: The authors estimated nucleated cell counts from reference gene primer amplification. TCRdb's table, derived via immunoSEQ multiplex PCR, lists solely in-frame clones and lacks some. D and trimming were read from the DNA, whereas the V and J calls and clone size are those reported in that table. This sample has fewer than 85,000 clones; roughly four fifths occur once, and the top ten carry around 21%. Germline CDR1 is SGHAT and CDR2 is FQNNGV. V gave up 4 bases and J gave up 11 bases, with 11 bases separating them. This CDR3 comprises 11 residues. This sample stems from a study of blood T cell repertoires in COVID-19. Study-wide context: Collection of acute and convalescent COVID-19 samples took place in the United States, Italy and Spain. From T cells, B-cell-depleted T cells, or PBMCs came the material, which was cDNA or gDNA.

Sequencing was performed on peripheral blood. The chain is built from TRBV11-2 and TRBJ1-1; D gene uncertain. This sequence originates from a woman older than 75 with active or convalescent COVID-19. The CDR3 spells CASSSNYGAFF. DNA for the CDR3: TGTGCCAGCAGCTCGAATTACGGGGCTTTCTTT.